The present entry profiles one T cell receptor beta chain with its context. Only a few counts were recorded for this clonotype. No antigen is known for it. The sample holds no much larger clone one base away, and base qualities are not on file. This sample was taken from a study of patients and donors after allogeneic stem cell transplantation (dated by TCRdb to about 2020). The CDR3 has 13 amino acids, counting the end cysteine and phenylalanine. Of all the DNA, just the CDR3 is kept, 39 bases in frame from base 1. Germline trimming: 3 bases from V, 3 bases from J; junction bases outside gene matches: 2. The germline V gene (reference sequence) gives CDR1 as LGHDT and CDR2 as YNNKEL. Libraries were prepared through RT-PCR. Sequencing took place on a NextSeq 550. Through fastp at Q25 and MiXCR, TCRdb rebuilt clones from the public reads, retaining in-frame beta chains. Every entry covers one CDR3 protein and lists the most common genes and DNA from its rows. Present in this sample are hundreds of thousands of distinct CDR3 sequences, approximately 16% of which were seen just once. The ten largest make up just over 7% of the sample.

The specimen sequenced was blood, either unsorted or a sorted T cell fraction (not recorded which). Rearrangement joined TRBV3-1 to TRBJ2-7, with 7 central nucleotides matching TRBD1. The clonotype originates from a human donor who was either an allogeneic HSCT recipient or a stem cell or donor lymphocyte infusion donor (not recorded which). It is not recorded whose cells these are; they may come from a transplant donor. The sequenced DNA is TGTGCCAGCAGCCAGGGACAGATCTACGAGCAGTACTTC. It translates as CASSQGQIYEQYF.